This T cell receptor beta chain emerged from a study of blood T cell repertoires in COVID-19. In the study overall: There were acute and convalescent COVID-19 samples, and they came from the United States, Italy and Spain. The cDNA or gDNA used as material had been derived from T cells, B-cell-depleted T cells, or PBMCs.

The CDR3 loop spans 13 amino acids. CDR1 is KGHSH, CDR2 LQKENI, per germline. Trimming pared 6 bases from V and 0 bases from J, leaving 8 bases between. In the original analysis: Amplified reference gene primers provided the basis for estimating nucleated cell counts. Some clones are missing from TCRdb's copy, which holds only in-frame ones; the method was immunoSEQ multiplex PCR. V, J and clone size are those of that table, while D and trimming were read from the DNA. The table shows more than 300,000 clones, with about 89% occurring only once. The V call is TRBV18, the J call TRBJ1-2; D unresolved. Sequencing used peripheral blood. The receptor was isolated from a woman in her 30s with COVID-19, enrolled during active disease. For the CDR3, the DNA is TGTGCCAGCTCCTCAGGCCCTAACTATGGCTACACCTTC. Its translation: CASSSGPNYGYTF. The full variable domain, with the rest looked up from reference TRBV18 and TRBJ1-2, is NAGVMQNPRHLVRRRGQEARLRCSPMKGHSHVYWYRQLPEEGLKFMVYLQKENIIDESGMPKERFSAEFPKEGPSILRIQQVVRGDSAAYFCASSSGPNYGYTFGSGTRLTVV.